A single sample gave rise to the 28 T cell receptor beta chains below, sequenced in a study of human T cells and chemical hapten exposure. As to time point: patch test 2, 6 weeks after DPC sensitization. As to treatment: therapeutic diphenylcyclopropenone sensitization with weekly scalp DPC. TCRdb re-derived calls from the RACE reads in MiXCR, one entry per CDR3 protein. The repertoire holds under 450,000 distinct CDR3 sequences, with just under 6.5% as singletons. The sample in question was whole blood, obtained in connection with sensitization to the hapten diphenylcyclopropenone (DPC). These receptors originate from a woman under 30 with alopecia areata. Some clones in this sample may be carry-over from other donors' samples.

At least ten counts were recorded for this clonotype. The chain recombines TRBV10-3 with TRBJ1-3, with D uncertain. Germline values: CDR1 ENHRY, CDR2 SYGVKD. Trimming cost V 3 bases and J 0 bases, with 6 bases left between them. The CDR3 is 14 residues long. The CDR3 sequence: CAISEGVSGNTIYF. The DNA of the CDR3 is TGTGCCATCAGTGAAGGCGTCTCTGGAAACACCATATATTTT.

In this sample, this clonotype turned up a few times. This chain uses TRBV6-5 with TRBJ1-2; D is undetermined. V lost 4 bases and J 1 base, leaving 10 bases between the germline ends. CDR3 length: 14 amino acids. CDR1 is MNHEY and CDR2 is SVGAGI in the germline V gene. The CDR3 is CASSFADLNYGYTF. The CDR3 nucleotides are TGTGCCAGCAGTTTCGCGGACCTTAACTATGGCTACACCTTC.

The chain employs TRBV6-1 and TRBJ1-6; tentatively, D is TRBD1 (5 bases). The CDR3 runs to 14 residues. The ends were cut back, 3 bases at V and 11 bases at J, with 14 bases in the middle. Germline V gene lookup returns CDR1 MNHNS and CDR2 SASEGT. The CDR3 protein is CASSDTRPGPPLHF. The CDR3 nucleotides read TGTGCCAGCAGTGACACCAGACCGGGACCACCCCTCCACTTT.

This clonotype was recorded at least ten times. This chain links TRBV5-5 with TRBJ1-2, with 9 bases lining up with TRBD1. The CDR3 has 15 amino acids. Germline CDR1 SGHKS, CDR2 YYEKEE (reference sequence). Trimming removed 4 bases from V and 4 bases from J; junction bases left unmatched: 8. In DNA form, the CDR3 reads TGTGCCAGCAGCCCAAACAGGGGGCGCATCTATGGCTACACCTTC. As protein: CASSPNRGRIYGYTF.

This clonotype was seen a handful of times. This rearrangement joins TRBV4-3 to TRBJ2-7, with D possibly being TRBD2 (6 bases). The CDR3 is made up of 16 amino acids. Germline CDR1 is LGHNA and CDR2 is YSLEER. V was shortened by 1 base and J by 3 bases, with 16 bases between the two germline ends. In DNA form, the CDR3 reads TGCGCCAGCAGCCAAGTCGACCGGGACTCCAACTACGAGCAGTACTTC. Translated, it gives CASSQVDRDSNYEQYF.

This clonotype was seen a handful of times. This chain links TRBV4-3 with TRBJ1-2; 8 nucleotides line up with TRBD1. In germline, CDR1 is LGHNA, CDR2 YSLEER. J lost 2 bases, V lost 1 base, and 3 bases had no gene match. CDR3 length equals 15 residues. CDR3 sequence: CASSQAQGGNYGYTF. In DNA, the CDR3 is TGCGCCAGCAGCCAAGCACAGGGGGGAAACTATGGCTACACCTTC.

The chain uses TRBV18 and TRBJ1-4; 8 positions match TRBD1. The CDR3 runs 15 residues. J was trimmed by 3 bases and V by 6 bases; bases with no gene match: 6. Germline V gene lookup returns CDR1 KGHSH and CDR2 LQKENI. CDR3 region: CASSPDRGSNEKLFF. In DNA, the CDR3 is TGTGCCAGCTCCCCTGACAGGGGTTCTAATGAAAAACTGTTTTTT.

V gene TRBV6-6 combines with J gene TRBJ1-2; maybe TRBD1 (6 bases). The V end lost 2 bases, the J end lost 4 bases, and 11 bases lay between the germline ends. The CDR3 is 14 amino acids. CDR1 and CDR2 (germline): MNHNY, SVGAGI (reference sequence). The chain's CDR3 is CASSYGGSSYGYTF. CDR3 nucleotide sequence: TGTGCCAGCAGTTACGGGGGCTCCTCCTATGGCTACACCTTC.

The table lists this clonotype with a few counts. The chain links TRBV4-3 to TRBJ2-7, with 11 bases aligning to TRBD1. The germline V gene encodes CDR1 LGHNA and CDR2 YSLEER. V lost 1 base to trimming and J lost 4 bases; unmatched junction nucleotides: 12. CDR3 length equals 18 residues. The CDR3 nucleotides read TGCGCCAGCAGCCAAGGTCGTCGGGGGGACAGGGGGAGGTACGAGCAGTACTTC. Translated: CASSQGRRGDRGRYEQYF.

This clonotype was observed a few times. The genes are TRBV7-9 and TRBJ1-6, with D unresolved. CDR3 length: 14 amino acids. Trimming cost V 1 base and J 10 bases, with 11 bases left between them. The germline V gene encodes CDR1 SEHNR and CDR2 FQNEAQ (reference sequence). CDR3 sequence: CASSLGLGPSPLHF. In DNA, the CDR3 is TGTGCCAGCAGCTTAGGACTGGGTCCATCACCCCTCCACTTT.

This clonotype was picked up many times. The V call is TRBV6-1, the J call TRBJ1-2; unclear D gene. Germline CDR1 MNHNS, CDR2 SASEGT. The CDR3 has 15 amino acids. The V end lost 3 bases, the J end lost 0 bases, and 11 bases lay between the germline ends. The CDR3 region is CASSDSELANYGYTF. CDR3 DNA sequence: TGTGCCAGCAGTGATAGCGAGTTAGCTAACTATGGCTACACCTTC.

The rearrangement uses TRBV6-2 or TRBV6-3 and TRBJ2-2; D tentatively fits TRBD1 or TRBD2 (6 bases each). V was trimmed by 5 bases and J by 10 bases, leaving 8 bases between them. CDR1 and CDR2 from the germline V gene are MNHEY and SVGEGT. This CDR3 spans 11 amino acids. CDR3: CASSRGVELFF. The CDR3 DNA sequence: TGTGCCAGCAGTAGGGGGGTGGAGCTGTTTTTT.

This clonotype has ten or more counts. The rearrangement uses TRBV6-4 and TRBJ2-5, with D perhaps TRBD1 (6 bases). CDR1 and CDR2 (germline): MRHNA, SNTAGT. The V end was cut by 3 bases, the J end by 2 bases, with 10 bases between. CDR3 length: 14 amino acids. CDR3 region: CASSENGQQETQYF. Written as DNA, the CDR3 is TGTGCCAGCAGTGAGAATGGACAGCAAGAGACCCAGTACTTC.

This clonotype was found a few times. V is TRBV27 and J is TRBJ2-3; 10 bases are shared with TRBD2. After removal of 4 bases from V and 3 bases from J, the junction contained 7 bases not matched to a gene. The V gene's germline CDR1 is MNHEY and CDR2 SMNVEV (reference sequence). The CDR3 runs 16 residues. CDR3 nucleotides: TGTGCCAGCAGTTCTCAGCGGGGGGGCCAGACAGATACGCAGTATTTT. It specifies CASSSQRGGQTDTQYF.

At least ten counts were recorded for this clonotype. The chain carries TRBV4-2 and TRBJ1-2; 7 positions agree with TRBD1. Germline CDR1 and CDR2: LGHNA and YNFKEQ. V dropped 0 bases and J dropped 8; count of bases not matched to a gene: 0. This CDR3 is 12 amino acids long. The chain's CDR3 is CASSQEDRGYTF. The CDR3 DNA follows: TGTGCCAGCAGCCAAGAGGACAGGGGCTACACCTTC.

The CDR3 DNA follows: TGCGCCAGCAGCCCTGGACAGGCCTCCGGAAACACCATATATTTT. This encodes CASSPGQASGNTIYF. The V gene is TRBV5-1, the J gene TRBJ1-3; 7 bases align to TRBD1. The V gene's germline CDR1 is SGHRS and CDR2 YFSETQ. CDR3 length equals 15 residues. The V and J ends lost 4 bases and 4 bases, in that order; junction bases with no gene match: 8. The full variable domain, with the rest looked up from reference TRBV5-1 and TRBJ1-3, is KAGVTQTPRYLIKTRGQQVTLSCSPISGHRSVSWYQQTPGQGLQFLFEYFSETQRNKGNFPGRFSGRQFSNSRSEMNVSTLELGDSALYLCASSPGQASGNTIYFGEGSWLTVV.

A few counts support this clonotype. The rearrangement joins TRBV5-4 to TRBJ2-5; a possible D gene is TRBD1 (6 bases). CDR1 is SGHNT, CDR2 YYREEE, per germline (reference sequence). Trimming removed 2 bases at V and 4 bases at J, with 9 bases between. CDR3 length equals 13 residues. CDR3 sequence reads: CASSFQGRETQYF. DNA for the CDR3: TGTGCCAGCAGCTTTCAGGGGCGAGAGACCCAGTACTTC.

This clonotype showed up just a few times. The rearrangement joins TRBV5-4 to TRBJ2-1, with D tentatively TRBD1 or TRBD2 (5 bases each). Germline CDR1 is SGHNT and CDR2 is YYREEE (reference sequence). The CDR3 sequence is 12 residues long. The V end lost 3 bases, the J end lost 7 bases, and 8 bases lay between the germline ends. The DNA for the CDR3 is TGTGCCAGCAGCTGGGACGGTAATGAGCAGTTCTTC. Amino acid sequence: CASSWDGNEQFF. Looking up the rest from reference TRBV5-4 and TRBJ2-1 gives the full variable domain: ETGVTQSPTHLIKTRGQQVTLRCSSQSGHNTVSWYQQALGQGPQFIFQYYREEENGRGNFPPRFSGLQFPNYSSELNVNALELDDSALYLCASSWDGNEQFFGPGTRLTVL.

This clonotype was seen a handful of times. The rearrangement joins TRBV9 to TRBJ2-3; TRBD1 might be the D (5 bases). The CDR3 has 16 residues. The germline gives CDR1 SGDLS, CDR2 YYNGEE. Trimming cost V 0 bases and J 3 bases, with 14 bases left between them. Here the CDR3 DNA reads TGTGCCAGCAGCGTAGAAGGCAGGGCATCAACAGATACGCAGTATTTT. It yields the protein CASSVEGRASTDTQYF. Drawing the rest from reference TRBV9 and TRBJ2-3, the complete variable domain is DSGVTQTPKHLITATGQRVTLRCSPRSGDLSVYWYQQSLDQGLQFLIQYYNGEERAKGNILERFSAQQFPDLHSELNLSSLELGDSALYFCASSVEGRASTDTQYFGPGTRLTVL.

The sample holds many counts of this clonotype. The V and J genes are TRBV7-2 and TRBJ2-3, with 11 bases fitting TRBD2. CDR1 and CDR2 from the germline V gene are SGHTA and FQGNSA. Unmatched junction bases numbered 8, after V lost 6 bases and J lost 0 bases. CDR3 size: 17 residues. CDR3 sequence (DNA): TGTGCCAGCAGTCTCCTGGGACTAGCGGTCAGCACAGATACGCAGTATTTT. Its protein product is CASSLLGLAVSTDTQYF.

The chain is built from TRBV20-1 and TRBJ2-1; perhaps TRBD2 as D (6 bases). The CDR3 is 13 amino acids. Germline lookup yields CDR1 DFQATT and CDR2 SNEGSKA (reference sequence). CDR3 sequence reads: CSGAGDFYNEQFF. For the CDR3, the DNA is TGCAGCGGGGCCGGGGACTTCTACAATGAGCAGTTCTTC.

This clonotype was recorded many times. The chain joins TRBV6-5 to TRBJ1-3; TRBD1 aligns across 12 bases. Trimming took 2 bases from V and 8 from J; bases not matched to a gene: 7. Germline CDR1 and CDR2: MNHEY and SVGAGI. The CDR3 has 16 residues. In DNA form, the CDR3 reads TGTGCCAGCAGTTACGGGGACAGGGGGCGAATAGACACCATATATTTT. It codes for CASSYGDRGRIDTIYF.

CDR3 residues: CASSQDWGQGVYGYTF. CDR3 DNA: TGCGCCAGCAGCCAAGATTGGGGACAGGGGGTCTATGGCTACACCTTC. V is TRBV4-3 and J is TRBJ1-2, with TRBD1 matching over 11 bases. After removal of 0 bases from V and 4 bases from J, the junction contained 4 bases not matched to a gene. This CDR3 is 16 amino acids long. Germline V CDR1 and CDR2: LGHNA, YSLEER.

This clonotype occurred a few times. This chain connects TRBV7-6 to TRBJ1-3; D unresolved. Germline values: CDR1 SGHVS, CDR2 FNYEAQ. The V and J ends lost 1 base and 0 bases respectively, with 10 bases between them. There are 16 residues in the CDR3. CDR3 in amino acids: CASSLGWQHSGNTIYF. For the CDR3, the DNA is TGTGCCAGCAGCTTAGGTTGGCAGCACTCTGGAAACACCATATATTTT. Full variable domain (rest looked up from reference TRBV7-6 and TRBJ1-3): GAGVSQSPRYKVTKRGQDVALRCDPISGHVSLYWYRQALGQGPEFLTYFNYEAQQDKSGLPNDRFSAERPEGSISTLTIQRTEQRDSAMYRCASSLGWQHSGNTIYFGEGSWLTVV.

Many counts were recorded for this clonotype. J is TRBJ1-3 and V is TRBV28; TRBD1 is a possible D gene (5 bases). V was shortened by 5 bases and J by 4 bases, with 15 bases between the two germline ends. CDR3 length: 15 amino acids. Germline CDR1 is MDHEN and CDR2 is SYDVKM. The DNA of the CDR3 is TGTGCCAGCAGTGTCCGGGGGGTCGCAGGAAACACCATATATTTT. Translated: CASSVRGVAGNTIYF.

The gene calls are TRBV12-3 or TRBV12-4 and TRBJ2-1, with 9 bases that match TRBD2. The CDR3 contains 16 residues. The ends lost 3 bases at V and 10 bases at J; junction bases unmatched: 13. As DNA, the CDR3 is TGTGCCAGCAGTTTCGGGTCGCGGGGGGGCACTCAAGAGCAGTTCTTC. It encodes CASSFGSRGGTQEQFF.

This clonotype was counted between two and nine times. CDR3 residues: CATSRSQGVSFDGYTF. DNA of the CDR3: TGTGCCACCAGCAGATCACAGGGAGTTTCTTTCGATGGCTACACCTTC. The J gene is TRBJ1-2, the V gene TRBV15; maybe TRBD1 (6 bases). This CDR3 region has 16 residues. With 2 bases removed from V and 6 bases from J, the gap between germline ends came to 19 bases. CDR1 is LNHNV, CDR2 YYDKDF, per germline (reference sequence).

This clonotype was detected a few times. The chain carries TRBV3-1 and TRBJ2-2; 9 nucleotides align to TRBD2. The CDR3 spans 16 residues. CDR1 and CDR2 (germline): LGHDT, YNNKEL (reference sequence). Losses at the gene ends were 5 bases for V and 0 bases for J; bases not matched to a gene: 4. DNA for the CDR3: TGTGCCAGCAGCACTCCTAGCGGGGCGAACACCGGGGAGCTGTTTTTT. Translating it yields CASSTPSGANTGELFF.